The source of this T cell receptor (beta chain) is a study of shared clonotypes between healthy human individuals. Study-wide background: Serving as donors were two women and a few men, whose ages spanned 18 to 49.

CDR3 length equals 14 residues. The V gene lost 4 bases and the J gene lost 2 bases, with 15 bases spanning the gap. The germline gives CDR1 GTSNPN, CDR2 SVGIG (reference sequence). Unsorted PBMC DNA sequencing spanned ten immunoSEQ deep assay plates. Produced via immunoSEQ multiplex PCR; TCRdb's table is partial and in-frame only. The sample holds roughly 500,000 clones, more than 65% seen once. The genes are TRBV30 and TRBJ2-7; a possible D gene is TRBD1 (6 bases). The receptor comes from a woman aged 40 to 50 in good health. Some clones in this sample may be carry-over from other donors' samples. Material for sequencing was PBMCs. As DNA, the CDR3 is TGTGCCTGGAAAAAGGACAGTAAGGCCTACGAGCAGTACTTC. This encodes CAWKKDSKAYEQYF.